This TCR beta chain was captured by sequencing in a study of vaccination effects on CD4 cells after COVID-19 (dated by TCRdb to between 2021 and 2023). With respect to the entire study: The ViraFEST assay stimulated PBMC with viral peptide pools and then used TCR sequencing to identify antigen-specific CD4+ T cell clonotypes by expansion. Two doses of either the BNT162b2 or the mRNA-1273 mRNA SARS-CoV-2 vaccine were administered to participants. Over 1.5 million PBMC per well were cultured with around 9.8 ug/ml peptides in IMDM containing around 5% human AB serum, roughly 10 IU/ml IL-2 and gentamicin. SARS-CoV-2 spike-specific CD4+ TCR repertoires from before and after mRNA vaccination were compared in COVID-19 convalescent patients and in infection-naive vaccine recipients. A total of 9 to 11 COVID-19 convalescent patients and several SARS-CoV-2-naive healthy vaccine recipients were included in the full study. Cultures from other donors in the study were sequenced with the Oncomine TCR Beta short-read assay on an Illumina iSeq 100.

Library creation used the immunoSEQ multiplex PCR assay. DNA from the cultured and isolated CD4+ T cells underwent TCR beta CDR3 sequencing. As for how the authors treated the data: Non-productive TCR sequences were removed and reads were trimmed to the CDR3 region, keeping CDR3s of at least 7 amino acids. The MANAFEST web app was used to identify antigen-specific clonotypes by comparing expansion in peptide wells with expansion in reference cultures. To count as positive, a clone had to show expansion at FDR<0.05 compared with the reference and with all other wells, an odds ratio above 5, and a frequency above 0.1% in two replicate wells. Cross-reactive clonotypes were defined as significantly expanded in SARS-CoV-2 spike wells and in at least one common cold coronavirus spike condition. CDR3 similarity was assessed by Levenshtein distance with the stringdist R package, and unrooted trees were built with ape in R 3.6.1. This immuneACCESS table, as held by TCRdb, lists in-frame sequences with V and J called but not all clones. Of the missing ones, under half trace to an unresolved V gene in checked studies; the others have no known cause. V and J calls and clone size follow that table, whereas D and trimming were derived from the DNA. In all, the sample holds roughly 40,000 clones, and roughly two thirds of those were seen once. Around 4.4% of the sample lies in the top ten.

After approximately 11 days of culture, CD4+ T cells were isolated with the EasySep CD4+ T cell isolation kit. Healthy vaccine recipients had no prior SARS-CoV-2 infection, confirmed by negative nucleocapsid antibodies before and after vaccination. On days 3 and 7, half of the culture medium was replaced with fresh IL-2-containing medium. Unless otherwise noted, each peptide stimulation condition was cultured in triplicate wells. PBMC were separated from whole blood using Ficoll-Paque Plus gradient centrifugation and were then either cryopreserved at -140C or used fresh. The QIAamp micro DNA kit was used to extract genomic DNA from the cultured CD4+ T cells. Points on this clone: Its cognate antigen has yet to be identified. No clone much larger than this one lies a single base away; base qualities are absent.

The CDR3 has 17 amino acids, counting the end cysteine and phenylalanine. Only the CDR3 region is kept as DNA, spanning 51 bases read in frame from base 1. V and J are truncated by 2 bases and 0 bases respectively, leaving an intervening sequence of 15 bases. In the germline V gene, CDR1 corresponds to SGDLS and CDR2 to YYNGEE. Overall study results and their limits: Among healthy vaccine recipients, nearly all vaccine-induced clones were SARS-CoV-2 mono-reactive, and only 1 of 255 was cross-reactive with common cold coronaviruses. Both infection-induced and vaccine-induced clones contracted markedly at late post-vaccination timepoints, which is consistent with waning T cell responses. The study was limited by a small number of convalescent patients, and early post-infection timepoints were lacking.

The sample consisted of CD4+ T cells from PBMCs cultured without peptide, taken before COVID-19 vaccination. Rearrangement joined TRBV9 to TRBJ1-3; no D gene call is confident. This clonotype was sampled from a human donor who received a COVID-19 vaccine. The CDR3 has the sequence CASSVSLIGSSGNTIYF. The DNA is as follows: TGTGCCAGCAGCGTTTCTCTCATCGGCAGCTCTGGAAACACCATATATTTT.